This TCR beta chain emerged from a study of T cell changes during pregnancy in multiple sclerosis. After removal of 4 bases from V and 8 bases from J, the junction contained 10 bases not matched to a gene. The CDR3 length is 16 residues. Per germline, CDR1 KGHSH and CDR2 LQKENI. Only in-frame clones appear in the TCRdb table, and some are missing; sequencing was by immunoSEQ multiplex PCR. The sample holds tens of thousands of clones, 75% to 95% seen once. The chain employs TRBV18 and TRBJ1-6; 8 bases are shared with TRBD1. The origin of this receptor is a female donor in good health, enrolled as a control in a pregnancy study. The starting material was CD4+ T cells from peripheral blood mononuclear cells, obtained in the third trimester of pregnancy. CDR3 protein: CASSRTGREVDSPLHF. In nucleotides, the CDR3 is TGTGCCAGCTCACGGACAGGGAGGGAGGTCGATTCACCCCTCCACTTT. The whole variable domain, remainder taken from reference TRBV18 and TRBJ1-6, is NAGVMQNPRHLVRRRGQEARLRCSPMKGHSHVYWYRQLPEEGLKFMVYLQKENIIDESGMPKERFSAEFPKEGPSILRIQQVVRGDSAAYFCASSRTGREVDSPLHFGNGTRLTVT.